The TCR beta chain under discussion was sequenced for a study of T cell repertoires in aging, cancer and after chemotherapy. Study-level information: Glioblastoma patients receiving temozolomide-based therapy gave paired samples before and after chemotherapy.

Rearranged V-D-J TRB sequences were amplified with a mixed TRB-A/B primer pool. TCRdb re-derived calls from the multiplex PCR reads in MiXCR, one entry per CDR3 protein. The sample records about 1,100 distinct CDR3 sequences, under 40% being singletons. As to this clonotype: Its antigen remains unidentified.

CDR1 is MDHEN and CDR2 is SYDVKM in the germline V gene. V was shortened by 2 bases and J by 5 bases, with 9 bases between the two germline ends. The CDR3 runs 13 residues. Study conclusions and caveats: In cancer patients, declining TCR diversity with age involved lost richness and lost evenness.

Peripheral blood genomic DNA, not sorted cells or RNA, was the template. This sequence originates from a human donor with a solid tumor. The sequencing sample was made of blood. V gene TRBV28 combines with J gene TRBJ2-5; D remains unclear. CDR3 DNA sequence: TGTGCCAGCAGTTTAGCCAGACCCGAGACCCAGTACTTC. It specifies CASSLARPETQYF.